This is a list of T cell receptor beta chains from one sample in a study of blood T cell repertoires in COVID-19. TCRdb's table, derived via immunoSEQ multiplex PCR, lists solely in-frame clones and lacks some. This sample has roughly 290,000 clones, with approximately 91% found just once. The sequenced sample was PBMCs or T cells enriched from blood (not recorded which). These receptor sequences come from a woman between 40 and 55 years old who had recovered from COVID-19. Both conserved end residues are part of each CDR3. Fields, in order: J gene, V gene, CDR3 protein.

TRBJ2-5	TRBV5-1	CASSPFMGQGGETQYF
TRBJ1-1	TRBV24-1	CATSVLETSKRGQANTEAFF
TRBJ2-5	TRBV4-1	CASSQVGPGAQETQYF
TRBJ2-1	TRBV5-1	CASSPDRQYNEQFF
TRBJ2-7	TRBV2	CASSRQLYEQYF
TRBJ1-2	TRBV6-2/TRBV6-3	CASNPTGRSDGYTF
TRBJ2-7	TRBV11-2	CASSLDPYYEQYF
TRBJ1-3	TRBV4-3	CASSRAGANTIYF
TRBJ2-7	TRBV9	CASSVAASRSYEQYF
TRBJ2-7	TRBV5-1	CASSSRTGSPQEQYF
TRBJ2-5	TRBV7-9	CASSPAGGQWETQYF
TRBJ2-5	TRBV5-1	CASSLGTGAETQYF
TRBJ1-5	TRBV2	CASSRREYSNQPQHF
TRBJ1-2	TRBV12-3/TRBV12-4	CASSLQGLDGYTF
TRBJ1-3	TRBV18	CASSTSPTGATGNTIYF
TRBJ1-6	TRBV5-6	CASSLRTLGTGSSPLHF
TRBJ2-7	TRBV9	CASSVDWRGTYEQYF
TRBJ2-7	TRBV3-1/TRBV3-2	CASSQGLSASYEQYF
TRBJ2-2	TRBV6-1	CASSGWSYRGTGELFF
TRBJ2-1	TRBV4-3	CASSWSGSYNEQFF
TRBJ1-1	TRBV4-2	CASSLEPWTGGLLTEAFF
TRBJ2-3	TRBV5-1	CASSLVSGTSTDTQYF
TRBJ2-6	TRBV11-3	CASSSRSGANVLTF
TRBJ1-1	TRBV3-1/TRBV3-2	CASSQEALTVTEAFF
TRBJ1-1	TRBV19	CAVGGGGEVTEAFF
TRBJ1-2	TRBV28	CASSLSLGTGQNYGYTF
TRBJ2-2	TRBV12-3/TRBV12-4	CASSLTAGELFF
TRBJ1-6	TRBV6-5	CASGFKGSPLHF
TRBJ2-7	TRBV28	CASSDTQGYEQYF
TRBJ2-1	TRBV12-3/TRBV12-4	CASYSPNEQFF
TRBJ1-6	TRBV7-2	CASSRMRENSPLHF
TRBJ2-6	TRBV7-3	CASSQGGSGANVLTF
TRBJ1-6	TRBV28	CASTPTGWGNSPLHF
TRBJ1-5	TRBV6-4	CASSGRRQGSNGNQPQHF
TRBJ1-2	TRBV19	CASSGRRGNYGYTF
TRBJ2-2	TRBV5-1	CASSPSRGSTNTGELFF
TRBJ1-4	TRBV7-2	CASSSREMGEKLFF
TRBJ1-2	TRBV18	CASSPIPDSNGYTF
TRBJ1-6	TRBV30	CAWTTLGQGNSPLHF
TRBJ2-1	TRBV7-2	CASRPPGKSAYNEQFF
TRBJ2-2	TRBV18	CASSGRTGIGDTGELFF
TRBJ1-2	TRBV7-9	CASSFGGYGYTF
TRBJ1-4	TRBV24-1	CATSDFPTGGDEKLFF
TRBJ1-2	TRBV7-9	CASSAWSQGYGYTF
TRBJ1-4	TRBV7-2	CASSLNLLPQGGEKLFF
TRBJ1-2	TRBV19	CASSRGGGSGANYGYTF
TRBJ1-2	TRBV7-9	CASSLEGHQEGLGYTF
TRBJ2-5	TRBV24-1	CATSDSQGVQETQYF
TRBJ2-1	TRBV11-3	CASSSQGASGSGSINEQFF
TRBJ2-7	TRBV5-4	CASSLYRQATYEQYF